The 21 T cell receptor beta chains given below trace back to one sample, sequenced in a study of tumor-infiltrating lymphocytes in primary liver carcinoma. RNA was extracted from whole blood without cell sorting, alongside germline DNA. Production of TCR beta cDNA used 500 ng total RNA together with a constant-region primer. Library construction for TCR beta comprised three nested multiplex PCR rounds performed with slightly modified ARM-PCR. The opening two PCR rounds, around 9 cycles each, paired TRBV1-TRBV30 forward primers with a C-beta reverse primer. TCRdb recomputed calls from the multiplex PCR reads with MiXCR, one row per CDR3 protein. This sample has approximately 330,000 distinct CDR3 sequences, with 65% found just once. Sequencing was done on a sample of peripheral blood. These receptors were obtained from a man aged 35 to 55 with primary liver carcinoma and hepatitis B virus infection.

With respect to this clonotype: Just one base apart from a much larger clone, this may be a read error. The conserved final phenylalanine or tryptophan is absent from the CDR3, which likely points to a read error. The chain joins TRBV6-5 to TRBJ2-5; TRBD2 matches at 9 bases. The length of the CDR3 is 15 residues. The germline V gene has CDR1 MNHEY and CDR2 SVGAGI. V shed 0 bases, J shed 5 bases, and the junction held 4 bases outside the gene matches. In DNA form, the CDR3 reads TGTGCCAGCAGTTACTCGAGCCTAGCGGGGGAGACCCAGTACCTC. Translation: CASSYSSLAGETQYL.

With regard to this clonotype: Sequence at one end of the junction differs from germline and may be a read error. The genes are TRBV11-1 and TRBJ2-1, with 8 bases lining up with TRBD2. The CDR3 is made up of 14 amino acids. CDR1 and CDR2 (germline): SGHAT, FQDESV (reference sequence). The CDR3 DNA sequence: TGTGCCAGCAGCCGAAGCGGGGGCCGGAGTGGGCAGTCCTTC. Its protein is CASSRSGGRSGQSF. The complete variable domain, with remaining parts taken from reference TRBV11-1 and TRBJ2-1, reads EAEVAQSPRYKITEKSQAVAFWCDPISGHATLYWYRQILGQGPELLVQFQDESVVDDSQLPKDRFSAERLKGVDSTLKIQPAELGDSAMYLCASSRSGGRSGQSFGPGTRLTVL.

About this clonotype itself: An end of the junction does not agree with germline; a read error may underlie this. The chain couples TRBV6-5 to TRBJ2-1, with unresolved D. The germline gives CDR1 MNHEY, CDR2 SVGAGI. This CDR3 is 16 amino acids long. In nucleotides, the CDR3 is TGTGCCAGCAGTTCCCCCGCGAGGCCGACCGGCAATGGGCAGTTCTTC. Translating it yields CASSSPARPTGNGQFF.

About this clonotype itself: Since a much larger clone is just one base distant, this may be a read error. V is TRBV5-5 and J is TRBJ2-5, with TRBD2 matching over 12 bases. The CDR3 runs to 16 residues. Looked up from germline, CDR1 is SGHKS and CDR2 is YYEKEE (reference sequence). Losses at the gene ends were 6 bases for V and 3 bases for J; bases not matched to a gene: 9. CDR3 sequence reads: CASNSLAGGPEETQYF. The DNA of the CDR3 is TGTGCCAGCAACTCCCTAGCGGGAGGGCCGGAAGAGACCCAGTACTTC. Complete variable domain (other parts from reference TRBV5-5 and TRBJ2-5): DAGVTQSPTHLIKTRGQQVTLRCSPISGHKSVSWYQQVLGQGPQFIFQYYEKEERGRGNFPDRFSARQFPNYSSELNVNALLLGDSALYLCASNSLAGGPEETQYFGPGTRLLVL.

This clonotype has just one count. One end of the junction varies from germline; a read error may be responsible. This rearrangement joins TRBV11-1 to TRBJ2-6; 9 nucleotides agree with TRBD2. The CDR3 consists of 15 residues. CDR1 SGHAT and CDR2 FQDESV come from the germline V gene (reference sequence). As DNA, the CDR3 is TGTGCCAGTAGTAGCGGGAGCTCTGGGGGCAACGTCCTGACTTTC. It translates to CASSSGSSGGNVLTF.

Turning to this clonotype: A read error may account for a junction end that differs from germline. CDR3: CAGSFRRISGADVLTF. The CDR3 nucleotides are TGTGCCGGCAGTTTTCGGAGGATTTCTGGGGCCGACGTCCTGACTTTC. This chain uses TRBV12-3 or TRBV12-4 with TRBJ2-6, with D tentatively TRBD1 or TRBD2 (5 bases each). The CDR3 has 16 amino acids.

Of note for this clonotype: A clone one base away is much larger, so this may be a read error. The chain has TRBV30 and TRBJ2-6; D is undetermined. The CDR3 is 13 residues long. Germline V gene lookup returns CDR1 GTSNPN and CDR2 SVGIG (reference sequence). The CDR3 coding sequence is TGTGCCTGGAGGGGCTCTGGGACCAACGTCCTGACTTTC. This translates into CAWRGSGTNVLTF. Full variable domain (missing parts from reference TRBV30 and TRBJ2-6): SQTIHQWPATLVQPVGSPLSLECTVEGTSNPNLYWYRQAAGRGLQLLFYSVGIGQISSEVPQNLSASRPQDRQFILSSKKLLLSDSGFYLCAWRGSGTNVLTFGAGSRLTVL.

This clonotype was picked up a small number of times. This sequence joins TRBV5-1 and TRBJ2-1; maybe TRBD1 (5 bases). V lost 3 bases and J lost 0, with 10 bases in between. There are 15 residues in the CDR3. The V gene's germline CDR1 is SGHRS and CDR2 YFSETQ. The CDR3 reads CASSYTGDSYNEQFF. The DNA for the CDR3 is TGCGCCAGCAGCTATACAGGAGACTCCTACAATGAGCAGTTCTTC.

The chain couples TRBV5-4 to TRBJ2-2; D gene unclear. Trimming removed 4 bases from V and 0 bases from J, with 10 bases in between. Per germline, CDR1 SGHNT and CDR2 YYREEE (reference sequence). The CDR3 is made up of 15 amino acids. The CDR3 DNA is TGTGCCAGCAGCAGAACAGAGACGAACACCGGGGAGCTGTTTTTT. It specifies CASSRTETNTGELFF.

The chain recombines TRBV11-2 with TRBJ1-1; D remains unclear. Between the trimmed V and J ends, which lost 9 bases and 4 bases, there was a span of 18 bases. CDR1 SGHAT and CDR2 FQNNGV come from the germline V gene. This CDR3 contains 14 residues. CDR3 nucleotide sequence: TGTGCCAGTAGCGCGATAAGGACTTCCACTGAAGCTTTCTTT. This codes for CASSAIRTSTEAFF.

Remarks on this clonotype: A read error may explain this, as a much larger clone is one base away. The J gene is TRBJ2-3, the V gene TRBV6-5; the match to TRBD2 covers 12 bases. This CDR3 is built from 15 residues. Germline assignment: CDR1 MNHEY and CDR2 SVGAGI. The DNA for the CDR3 is TGTGACAGCAGGCTGACTAGCGGGAGAACAGATACGCAGTATTTT. Translating it yields CDSRLTSGRTDTQYF.

This clonotype has at least ten counts. This chain uses TRBV7-8 with TRBJ2-2; TRBD2 agrees at 8 bases. Germline V gene sequence: CDR1 SGHVS, CDR2 FQNEAQ. The junction had 8 bases not matched to a gene; V was cut back by 1 base and J by 7 bases. The CDR3 runs 16 residues. In DNA, the CDR3 is TGTGCCAGCAGCTTAGAGGGACTAGTAGTAGACGGGGAGCTGTTTTTT. This sequence encodes CASSLEGLVVDGELFF. Together with reference TRBV7-8 and TRBJ2-2, the CDR3 gives the full variable domain: GAGVSQSPRYKVAKRGQDVALRCDPISGHVSLFWYQQALGQGPEFLTYFQNEAQLDKSGLPSDRFFAERPEGSVSTLKIQRTQQEDSAVYLCASSLEGLVVDGELFFGEGSRLTVL.

This clonotype was seen a single time. The gene calls are TRBV12-3 or TRBV12-4 and TRBJ2-7; TRBD1 matches 8 bases. Trimming at V came to 6 bases and at J to 4 bases, leaving 8 bases not matched to a gene. This CDR3 region has 14 residues. The CDR3 DNA sequence: TGTGCCAGCAGCCACGGACAGGGAATTTACGAGCAGTACTTC. This sequence encodes CASSHGQGIYEQYF.

With respect to this clonotype: Since no conserved phenylalanine or tryptophan closes the CDR3, a read error is the likely cause. The chain uses TRBV6-2 or TRBV6-3 and TRBJ2-2; the D gene is possibly TRBD1 (5 bases). The germline V gene has CDR1 MNHEY and CDR2 SVGEGT. The CDR3 loop spans 13 amino acids. V lost 5 bases to trimming and J lost 7 bases, with 11 bases between them. Written as DNA, the CDR3 is TGTGCCAGCAGTCCGCAGGGCAGCGGGGAGCTGTTTTCT. Translating gives CASSPQGSGELFS.

The table lists this clonotype with a few counts. The chain recombines TRBV5-1 with TRBJ2-7; TRBD2 might be the D (7 bases). The CDR3 is made up of 16 amino acids. Germline V lookup: CDR1 SGHRS, CDR2 YFSETQ. Trimming left V 6 bases short and J 2 bases short, with 21 bases between. This chain's CDR3 is CASTELLGGVPYEQYF. The CDR3, as DNA: TGCGCCAGCACCGAACTCTTAGGGGGGGTACCCTACGAGCAGTACTTC. Full variable domain (rest looked up from reference TRBV5-1 and TRBJ2-7): KAGVTQTPRYLIKTRGQQVTLSCSPISGHRSVSWYQQTPGQGLQFLFEYFSETQRNKGNFPGRFSGRQFSNSRSEMNVSTLELGDSALYLCASTELLGGVPYEQYFGPGTRLTVT.

This clonotype was observed once. The junction departs from germline at one end; a sequencing error may be responsible. The rearrangement uses TRBV4-3 and TRBJ2-1; D is uncertain. Looked up from germline, CDR1 is LGHNA and CDR2 is YSLEER. The CDR3 has 15 residues. The chain's CDR3 is CASSQDPASYNEHFF. CDR3 nucleotide sequence: TGCGCCAGCAGCCAAGATCCCGCCAGTTACAATGAGCATTTCTTC.

V is TRBV10-3 and J is TRBJ2-7; 7 bases are a match to TRBD2. CDR1 ENHRY and CDR2 SYGVKD come from the germline V gene. The J segment lost 1 base and the V segment lost 3 bases, leaving 3 bases of the junction unmatched. This CDR3 is 14 amino acids long. The CDR3 here is CAISDLAESYEQYF. The CDR3 DNA is TGTGCCATCAGTGATCTAGCGGAGTCCTACGAGCAGTACTTC.

This clonotype was seen ten or more times. The chain joins TRBV4-3 to TRBJ2-3; no clear D. The CDR3 covers 15 residues. Germline V gene lookup returns CDR1 LGHNA and CDR2 YSLEER. Trimming stripped 1 base from V and 2 bases from J, with 10 bases between. The CDR3 spells CASSQGPRLTDTQYF. In DNA form, the CDR3 reads TGCGCCAGCAGCCAAGGACCGCGACTCACAGATACGCAGTATTTT.

This clonotype was detected ten times or more. The chain couples TRBV5-6 to TRBJ2-1; D unclear. The V and J ends lost 3 bases and 9 bases respectively, with 7 bases between them. The CDR3 runs 11 residues. Per germline, CDR1 SGHDT and CDR2 YYEEEE. This CDR3 reads CASSSPGEQFF. DNA of the CDR3: TGTGCCAGCAGCTCCCCCGGTGAGCAGTTCTTC.

This clonotype counts as medium-sized. The rearrangement joins TRBV12-3 or TRBV12-4 to TRBJ2-1; D is ambiguous. V dropped 5 bases and J dropped 4 bases, with 9 bases sitting between them. The length of the CDR3 is 13 residues. As DNA, the CDR3 is TGTGCCAGCAGTCGGAAAAAATACAATGAGCAGTTCTTC. Amino acid sequence: CASSRKKYNEQFF.

V gene TRBV29-1 combines with J gene TRBJ2-7; D ambiguous. The CDR3 loop spans 10 amino acids. Germline V CDR1 and CDR2: SQVTM, ANQGSEA. As DNA, the CDR3 is TGCAGTGTTCTAACACGCGAGCAGTACTTC. This translates into CSVLTREQYF.